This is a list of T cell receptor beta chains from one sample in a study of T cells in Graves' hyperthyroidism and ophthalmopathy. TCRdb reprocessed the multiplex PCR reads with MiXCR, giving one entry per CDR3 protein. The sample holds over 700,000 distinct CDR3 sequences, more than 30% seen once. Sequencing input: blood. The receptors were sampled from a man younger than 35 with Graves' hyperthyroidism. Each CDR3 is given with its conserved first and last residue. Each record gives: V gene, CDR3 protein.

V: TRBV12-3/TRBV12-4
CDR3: CASSPDRLYVLTF

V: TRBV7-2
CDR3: CASSQNPTETQYF

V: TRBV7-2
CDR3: CASSQDWERAGVGETQYF

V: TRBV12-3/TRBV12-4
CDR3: CASSDRGPETQYF

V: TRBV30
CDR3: CAWSRGVGANVLTF

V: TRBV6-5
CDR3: CASSVNRVGEKLFF

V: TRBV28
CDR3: CASSPERGMDTGELFF

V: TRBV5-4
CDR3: CASSPLGQGNTEAFF

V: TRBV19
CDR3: CASSIGEGIMNTEAFF

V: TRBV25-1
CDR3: CASSELGPAQGYTF

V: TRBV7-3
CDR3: CASSLAAGVREQYF

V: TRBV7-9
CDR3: CASSPPGGKPTAPTGELFF

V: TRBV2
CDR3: CASSYQTGTAYGYTF

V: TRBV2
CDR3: CASSAGWDGELFF

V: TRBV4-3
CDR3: CASSQGYSPLETQYF

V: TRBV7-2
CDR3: CASSPGPYRVNTEAFF

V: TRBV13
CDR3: CASSLATGIAFF

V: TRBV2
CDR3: CASSVEGTGRETQYF

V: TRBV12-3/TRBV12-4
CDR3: CASSRRGHYEQYF

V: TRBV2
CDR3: CASGGAPSYGYTF

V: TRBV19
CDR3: CASNQQVNGNSPLHF

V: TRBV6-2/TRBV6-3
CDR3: CASSGLYEQYF